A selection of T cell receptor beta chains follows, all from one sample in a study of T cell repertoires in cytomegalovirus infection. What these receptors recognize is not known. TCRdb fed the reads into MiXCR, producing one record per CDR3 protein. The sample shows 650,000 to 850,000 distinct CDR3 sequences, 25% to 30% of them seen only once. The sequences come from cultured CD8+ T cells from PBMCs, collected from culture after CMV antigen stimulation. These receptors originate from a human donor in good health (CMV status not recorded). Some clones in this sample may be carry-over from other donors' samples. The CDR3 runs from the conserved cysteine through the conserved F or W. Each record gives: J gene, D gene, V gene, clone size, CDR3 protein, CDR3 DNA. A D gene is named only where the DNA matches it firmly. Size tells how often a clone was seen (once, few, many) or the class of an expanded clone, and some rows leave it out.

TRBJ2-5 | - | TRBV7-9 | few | CASSLGGVGTQYF | TGTGCCAGCAGCTTAGGCGGCGTGGGGACCCAGTACTTC
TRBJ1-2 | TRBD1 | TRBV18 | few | CASTQGSYGYTF | TGTGCCAGCACACAGGGGAGCTATGGCTACACCTTC
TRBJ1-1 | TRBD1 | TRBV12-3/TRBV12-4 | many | CASSPGTGAEAFF | TGTGCCAGCAGTCCGGGGACAGGGGCTGAAGCTTTCTTT
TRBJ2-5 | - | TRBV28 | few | CASTPVGEETQYF | TGTGCCAGCACCCCAGTGGGGGAAGAGACCCAGTACTTC
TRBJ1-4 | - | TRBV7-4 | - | CASSLGTDTNEKLFF | TGTGCCAGCAGCTTAGGGACAGATACTAATGAAAAACTGTTTTTT
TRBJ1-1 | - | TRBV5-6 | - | CASSLNQEAFF | TGTGCCAGCAGCCTTAATCAGGAAGCTTTCTTT
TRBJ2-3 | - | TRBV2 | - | CASSDPGGGSTDTQYF | TGTGCCAGCAGTGATCCAGGGGGGGGTAGCACAGATACGCAGTATTTT
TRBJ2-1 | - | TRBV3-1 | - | CASREKGTPYNEQFF | TGTGCCAGCAGGGAAAAAGGGACTCCCTACAATGAGCAGTTCTTC
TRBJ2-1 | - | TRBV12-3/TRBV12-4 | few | CASSYPGLLNLNEQFF | TGTGCCAGCAGTTATCCCGGACTTTTGAACCTGAATGAGCAGTTCTTC
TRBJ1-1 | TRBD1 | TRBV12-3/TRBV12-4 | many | CASSFPRGPNTEAFF | TGTGCCAGCAGTTTCCCCAGGGGGCCGAACACTGAAGCTTTCTTT
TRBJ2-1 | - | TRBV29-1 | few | CSVPLGSDNEQFF | TGCAGCGTTCCCCTGGGGAGCGACAATGAGCAGTTCTTC
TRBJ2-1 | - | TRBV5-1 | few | CASSLALDSVDNEQFF | TGCGCCAGCAGCTTGGCCTTGGATAGCGTGGACAATGAGCAGTTCTTC
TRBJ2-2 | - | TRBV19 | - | CASKAGELFF | TGTGCCAGCAAAGCAGGGGAGCTGTTTTTT
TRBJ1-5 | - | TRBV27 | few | CASRLSYGGRQPQHF | TGTGCCAGCAGATTAAGCTACGGCGGCAGACAGCCCCAGCATTTT
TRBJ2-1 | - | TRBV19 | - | CASSIVPGSYEQFF | TGTGCCAGTAGTATAGTCCCGGGAAGCTATGAGCAGTTCTTC
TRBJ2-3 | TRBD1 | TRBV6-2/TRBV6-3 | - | CASRGRDRGSTDTQYF | TGTGCCAGCAGGGGGCGGGACAGGGGAAGCACAGATACGCAGTATTTT
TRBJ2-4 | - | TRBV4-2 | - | CASSPDGDIQYF | TGTGCCAGCAGCCCCGATGGGGACATTCAGTACTTC
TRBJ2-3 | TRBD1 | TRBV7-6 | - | CASSLAPGQGEDTQYF | TGTGCCAGCAGCTTAGCGCCGGGACAGGGAGAAGATACGCAGTATTTT
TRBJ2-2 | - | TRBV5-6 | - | CASRPETNTGELFF | TGTGCCAGCAGACCGGAAACGAACACCGGGGAGCTGTTTTTT
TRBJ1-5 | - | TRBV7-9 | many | CASSSDGRNQPQHF | TGTGCCAGCAGCTCGGACGGCAGAAATCAGCCCCAGCATTTT
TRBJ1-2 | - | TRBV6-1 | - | CASSEDSSRETYGYTF | TGTGCCAGCAGTGAAGACTCGAGTAGGGAGACCTATGGCTACACCTTC
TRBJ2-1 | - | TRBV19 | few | CASSVGGGYNEQFF | TGTGCCAGTAGTGTTGGGGGCGGGTACAATGAGCAGTTCTTC
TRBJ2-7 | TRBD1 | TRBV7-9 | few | CASRPGQTYEQYF | TGTGCCAGCAGACCGGGACAGACCTACGAGCAGTACTTC
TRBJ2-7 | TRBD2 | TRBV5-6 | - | CASSPTRTSGGTLYEQYF | TGTGCCAGCAGTCCTACGCGGACTAGCGGGGGTACCTTATACGAGCAGTACTTC
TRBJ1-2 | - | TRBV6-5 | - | CASRDPGADHNYGYTF | TGTGCCAGCAGGGATCCAGGGGCTGATCATAACTATGGCTACACCTTC
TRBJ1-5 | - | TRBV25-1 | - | CASSDDLWHQPQHF | TGTGCCAGCAGTGATGATCTGTGGCATCAGCCCCAGCATTTT
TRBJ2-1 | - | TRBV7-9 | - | CASSLTKGTPGNEQFF | TGTGCCAGCAGCTTAACTAAAGGGACCCCTGGCAATGAGCAGTTCTTC
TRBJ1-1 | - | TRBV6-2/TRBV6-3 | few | CASSYSGRPEAFF | TGTGCCAGCAGTTACTCGGGCAGACCTGAAGCTTTCTTT
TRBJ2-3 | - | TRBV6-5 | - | CATTDRSYTDTQYF | TGTGCCACTACGGACAGATCTTACACAGATACGCAGTATTTT
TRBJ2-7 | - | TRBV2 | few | CASSDSLSYEQYF | TGTGCCAGCAGTGATTCTCTGTCCTACGAGCAGTACTTC
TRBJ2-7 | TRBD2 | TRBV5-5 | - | CASTGAGGNPYEQYF | TGTGCCAGCACCGGAGCGGGGGGCAATCCCTACGAGCAGTACTTC
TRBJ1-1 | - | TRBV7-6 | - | CASSARSDRNTEAFF | TGTGCCAGCAGCGCGAGGTCGGACAGGAACACTGAAGCTTTCTTT
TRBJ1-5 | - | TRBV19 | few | CASSPCRHF | TGTGCCAGTAGTCCCTGTAGACATTTT
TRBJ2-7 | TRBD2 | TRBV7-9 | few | CASSPGTSGHYEQYF | TGTGCCAGCAGCCCAGGGACTAGCGGACACTACGAGCAGTACTTC
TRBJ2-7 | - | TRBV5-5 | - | CASRPPGLNSYEQYF | TGTGCCAGCAGACCCCCGGGACTGAATTCCTACGAGCAGTACTTC